This T cell receptor (beta chain) was profiled in a study of blood T cell repertoires in COVID-19. Study as a whole: Sites in the United States, Italy and Spain provided acute and convalescent COVID-19 samples. The cDNA or gDNA used as material had been derived from T cells, B-cell-depleted T cells, or PBMCs.

Clones were read by immunoSEQ multiplex PCR, and TCRdb kept only the in-frame ones, dropping some. The sample lists roughly 200,000 clones, about 75% occurring once. Losses at the gene ends were 2 bases for V and 5 bases for J; bases not matched to a gene: 5. The CDR3 loop spans 14 amino acids. In germline, CDR1 is ENHRY, CDR2 SYGVKD. The sequenced material came from peripheral blood. This TCR came from a woman aged 50 to 65 with active or convalescent COVID-19. The rearrangement joins TRBV10-3 to TRBJ1-1; TRBD1 matches at 7 bases. For the CDR3, the DNA is TGTGCCATCAGTGAGACCCAGGGGGAGACTGAAGCTTTCTTT. As protein: CAISETQGETEAFF.